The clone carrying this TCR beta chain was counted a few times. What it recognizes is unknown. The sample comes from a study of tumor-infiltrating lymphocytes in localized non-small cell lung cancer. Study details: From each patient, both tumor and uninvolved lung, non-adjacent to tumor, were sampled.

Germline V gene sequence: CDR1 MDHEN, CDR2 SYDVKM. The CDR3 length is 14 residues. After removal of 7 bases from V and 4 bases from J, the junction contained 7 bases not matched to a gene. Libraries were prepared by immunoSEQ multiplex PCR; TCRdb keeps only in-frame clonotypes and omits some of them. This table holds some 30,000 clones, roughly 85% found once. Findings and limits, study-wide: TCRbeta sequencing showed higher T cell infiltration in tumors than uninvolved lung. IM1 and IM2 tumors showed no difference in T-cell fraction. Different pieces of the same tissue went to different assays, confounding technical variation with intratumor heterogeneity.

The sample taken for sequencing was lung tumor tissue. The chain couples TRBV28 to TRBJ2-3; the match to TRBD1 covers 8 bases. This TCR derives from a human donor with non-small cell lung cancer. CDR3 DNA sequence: TGTGCCAGCATGCAACAGGGGGTGTCAGATACGCAGTATTTT. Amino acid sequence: CASMQQGVSDTQYF.